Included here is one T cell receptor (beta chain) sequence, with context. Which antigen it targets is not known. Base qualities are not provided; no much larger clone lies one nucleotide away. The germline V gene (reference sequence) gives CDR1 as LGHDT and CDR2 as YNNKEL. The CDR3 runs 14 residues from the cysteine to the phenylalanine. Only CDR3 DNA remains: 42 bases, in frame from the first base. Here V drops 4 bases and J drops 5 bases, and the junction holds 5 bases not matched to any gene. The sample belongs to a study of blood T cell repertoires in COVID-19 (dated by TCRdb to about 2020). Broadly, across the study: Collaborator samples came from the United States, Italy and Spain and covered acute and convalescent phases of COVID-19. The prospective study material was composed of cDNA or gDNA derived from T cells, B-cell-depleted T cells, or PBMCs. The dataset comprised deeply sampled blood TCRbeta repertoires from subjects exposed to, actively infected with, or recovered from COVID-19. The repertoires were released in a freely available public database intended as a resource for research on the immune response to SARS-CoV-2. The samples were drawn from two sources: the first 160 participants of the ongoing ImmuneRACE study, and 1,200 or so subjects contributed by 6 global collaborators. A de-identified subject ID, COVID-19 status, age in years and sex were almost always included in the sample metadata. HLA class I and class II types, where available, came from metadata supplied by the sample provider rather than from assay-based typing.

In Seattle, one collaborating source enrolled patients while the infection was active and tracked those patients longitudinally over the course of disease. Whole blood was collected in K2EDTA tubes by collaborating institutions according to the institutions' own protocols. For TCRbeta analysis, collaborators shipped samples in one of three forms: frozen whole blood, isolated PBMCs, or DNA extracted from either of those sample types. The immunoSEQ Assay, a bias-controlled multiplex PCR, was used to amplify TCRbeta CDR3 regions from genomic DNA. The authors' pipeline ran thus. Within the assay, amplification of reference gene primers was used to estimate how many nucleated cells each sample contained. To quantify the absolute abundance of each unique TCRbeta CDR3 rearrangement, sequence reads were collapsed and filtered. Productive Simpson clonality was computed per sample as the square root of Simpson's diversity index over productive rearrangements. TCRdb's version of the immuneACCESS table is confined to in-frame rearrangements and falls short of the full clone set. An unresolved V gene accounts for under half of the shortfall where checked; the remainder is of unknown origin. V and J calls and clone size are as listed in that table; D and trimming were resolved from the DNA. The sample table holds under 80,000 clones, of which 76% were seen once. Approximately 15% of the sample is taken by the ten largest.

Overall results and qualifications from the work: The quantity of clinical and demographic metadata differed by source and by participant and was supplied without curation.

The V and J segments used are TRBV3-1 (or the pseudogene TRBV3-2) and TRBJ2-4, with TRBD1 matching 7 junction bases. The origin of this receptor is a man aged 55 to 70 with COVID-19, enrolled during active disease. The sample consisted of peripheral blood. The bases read TGTGCCAGCAGCCGGCGACAGGGCCAAAACATTCAGTACTTC. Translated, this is CASSRRQGQNIQYF.